The clone carrying this T cell receptor (beta chain) was seen a handful of times. Its specificity is not known. There are 15 residues in the CDR3. In germline, CDR1 is LGHDT, CDR2 YNNKEL (reference sequence). Trimming cost V 5 bases and J 5 bases, with 18 bases left between them. The sample belongs to a study of CD8 T cells in ankylosing spondylitis. Study-wide points: A TCR beta motif of about 8 highly homologous variants seemed to mark ankylosing spondylitis blood.

Molecular-barcoded quantitative 5'-RACE produced these TCR beta libraries. TCRdb fed the 5' RACE reads into MiXCR, producing one record per CDR3 protein. The repertoire includes hundreds of thousands of distinct CDR3 sequences, roughly a tenth of them detected once, and roughly a fifth sits in the top ten. The sequenced sample was blood, either unsorted or a sorted T cell fraction (not recorded which). The TCR comes from a male donor with ankylosing spondylitis or in good health (not recorded which). The chain joins TRBV3-1 to TRBJ2-5, with a possible D match to TRBD1 (6 bases). CDR3 sequence: CASSIRTEPLETQYF. CDR3 DNA: TGTGCCAGCAGCATAAGGACAGAACCGCTCGAGACCCAGTACTTC.